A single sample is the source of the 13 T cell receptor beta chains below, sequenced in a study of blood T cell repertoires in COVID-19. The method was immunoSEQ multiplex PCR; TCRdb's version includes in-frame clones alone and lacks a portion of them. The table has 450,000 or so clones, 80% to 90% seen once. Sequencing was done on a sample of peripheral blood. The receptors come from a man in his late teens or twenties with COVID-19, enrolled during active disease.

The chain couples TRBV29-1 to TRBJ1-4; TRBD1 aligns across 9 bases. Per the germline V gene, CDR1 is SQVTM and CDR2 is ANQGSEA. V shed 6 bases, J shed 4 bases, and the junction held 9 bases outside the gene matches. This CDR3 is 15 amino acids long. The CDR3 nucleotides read TGCAGCGTCGGGACAGGGTGGGGATTTAATGAAAAACTGTTTTTT. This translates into CSVGTGWGFNEKLFF.

The CDR3 DNA reads as TGTGCCAGCTCACCTTCGGACAGGGTTTACGAGCAGTACTTC. Amino acid sequence: CASSPSDRVYEQYF. The V call is TRBV18, the J call TRBJ2-7; 8 bases agree with TRBD1. CDR3 size: 14 residues. V shed 3 bases, J shed 4 bases, and the junction held 5 bases outside the gene matches. Germline CDR1 is KGHSH and CDR2 is LQKENI.

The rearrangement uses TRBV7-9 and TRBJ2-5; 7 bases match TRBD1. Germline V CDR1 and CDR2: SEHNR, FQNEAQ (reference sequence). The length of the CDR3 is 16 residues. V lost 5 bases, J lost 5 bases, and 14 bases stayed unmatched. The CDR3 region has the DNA TGTGCCAGCAGCACTGAACAGGGGTGGGGTGGGGAGACCCAGTACTTC. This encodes CASSTEQGWGGETQYF.

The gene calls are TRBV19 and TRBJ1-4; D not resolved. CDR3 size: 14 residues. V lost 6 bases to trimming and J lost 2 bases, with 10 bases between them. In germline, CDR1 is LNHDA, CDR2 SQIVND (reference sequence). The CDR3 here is CASSPRSTNEKLFF. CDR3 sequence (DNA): TGTGCCAGTAGCCCTAGGTCGACTAATGAAAAACTGTTTTTT.

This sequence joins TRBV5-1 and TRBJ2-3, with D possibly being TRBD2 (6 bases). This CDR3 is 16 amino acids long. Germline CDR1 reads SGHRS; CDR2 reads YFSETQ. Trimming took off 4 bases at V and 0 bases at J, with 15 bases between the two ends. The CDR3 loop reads CASSPLASGSTDTQYF. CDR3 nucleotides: TGCGCCAGCAGCCCTCTAGCGTCCGGAAGCACAGATACGCAGTATTTT.

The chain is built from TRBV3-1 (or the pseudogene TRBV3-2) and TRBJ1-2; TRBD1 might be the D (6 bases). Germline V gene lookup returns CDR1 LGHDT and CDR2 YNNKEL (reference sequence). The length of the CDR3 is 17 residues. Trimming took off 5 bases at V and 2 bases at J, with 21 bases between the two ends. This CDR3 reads CASSLHGAGTKNYGYTF. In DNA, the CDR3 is TGTGCCAGCAGCTTACACGGGGCCGGGACAAAAAACTATGGCTACACCTTC.

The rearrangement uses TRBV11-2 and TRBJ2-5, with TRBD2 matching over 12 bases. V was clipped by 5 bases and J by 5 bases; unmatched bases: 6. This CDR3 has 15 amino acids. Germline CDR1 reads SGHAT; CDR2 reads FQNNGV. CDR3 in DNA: TGTGCCAGCAGCAAACGACTAGCGGGAGCGGAGACCCAGTACTTC. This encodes CASSKRLAGAETQYF.

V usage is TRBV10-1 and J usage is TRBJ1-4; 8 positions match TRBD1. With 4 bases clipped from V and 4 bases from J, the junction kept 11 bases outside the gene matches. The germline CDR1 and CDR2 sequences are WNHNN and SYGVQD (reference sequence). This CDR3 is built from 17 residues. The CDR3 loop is CASSATQGTGYNEKLFF. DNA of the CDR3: TGCGCCAGCAGTGCCACGCAAGGGACAGGCTATAATGAAAAACTGTTTTTT.

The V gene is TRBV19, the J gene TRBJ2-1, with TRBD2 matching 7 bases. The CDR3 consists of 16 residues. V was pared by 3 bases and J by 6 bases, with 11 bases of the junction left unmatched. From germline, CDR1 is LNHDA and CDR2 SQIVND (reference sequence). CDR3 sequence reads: CASSIRSGLVGNEQFF. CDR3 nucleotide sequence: TGTGCCAGTAGTATTCGTTCTGGACTAGTCGGCAATGAGCAGTTCTTC.

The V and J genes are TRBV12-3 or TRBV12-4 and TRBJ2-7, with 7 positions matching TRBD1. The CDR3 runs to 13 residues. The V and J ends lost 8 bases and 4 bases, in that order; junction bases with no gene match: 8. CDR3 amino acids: CASAQGNHYEQYF. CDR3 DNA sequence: TGTGCCAGCGCACAGGGGAACCATTACGAGCAGTACTTC.

This CDR3 is CASSQDRGHYNEQFF. DNA of the CDR3: TGTGCCAGCAGCCAGGACAGGGGGCACTACAATGAGCAGTTCTTC. This sequence joins TRBV5-4 and TRBJ2-1; TRBD1 matches at 11 bases. J lost 3 bases, V lost 4 bases, and 3 bases had no gene match. The CDR3 has 15 residues. Germline V gene lookup returns CDR1 SGHNT and CDR2 YYREEE (reference sequence).

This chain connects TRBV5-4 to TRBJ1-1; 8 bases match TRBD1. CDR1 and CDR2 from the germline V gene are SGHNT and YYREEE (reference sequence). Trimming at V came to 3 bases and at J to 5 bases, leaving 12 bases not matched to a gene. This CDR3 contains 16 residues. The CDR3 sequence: CASSSTTGQGRTEAFF. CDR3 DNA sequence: TGTGCCAGCAGCTCAACTACCGGACAGGGAAGAACTGAAGCTTTCTTT.

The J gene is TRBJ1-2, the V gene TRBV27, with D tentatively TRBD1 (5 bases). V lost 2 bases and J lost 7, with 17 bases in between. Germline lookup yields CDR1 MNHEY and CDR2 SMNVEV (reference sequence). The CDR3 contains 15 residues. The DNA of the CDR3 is TGTGCCAGCAGTTTACTAGGTTCAGGGATGGGTGGCTACACCTTC. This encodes CASSLLGSGMGGYTF.